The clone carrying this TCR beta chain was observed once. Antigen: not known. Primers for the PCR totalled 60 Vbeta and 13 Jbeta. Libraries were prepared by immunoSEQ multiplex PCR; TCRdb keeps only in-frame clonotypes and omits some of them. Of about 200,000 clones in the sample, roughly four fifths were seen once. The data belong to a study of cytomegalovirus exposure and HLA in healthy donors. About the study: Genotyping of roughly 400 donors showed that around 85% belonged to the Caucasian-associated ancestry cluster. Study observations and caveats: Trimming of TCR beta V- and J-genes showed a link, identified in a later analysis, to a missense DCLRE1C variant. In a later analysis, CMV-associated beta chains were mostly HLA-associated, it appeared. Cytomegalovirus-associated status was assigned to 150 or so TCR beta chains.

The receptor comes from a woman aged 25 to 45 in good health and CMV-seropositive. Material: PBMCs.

CDR3 in DNA: TGTGCCTGCCACAGGGGTACCTTGAACACTGAAGCTTTCTTT. It codes for CACHRGTLNTEAFF. The V and J genes are TRBV28 and TRBJ1-1, with 7 bases identical to TRBD1. CDR1 is MDHEN, CDR2 SYDVKM, per germline. V dropped 11 bases and J dropped 0; count of bases not matched to a gene: 9. CDR3 size: 14 residues.